Shown below are 2 T cell receptor beta chains from a single sample sequenced in a study of T cell changes during pregnancy in multiple sclerosis. Here immunoSEQ multiplex PCR was the method, and the copy in TCRdb shows in-frame clones only, minus some. The table includes tens of thousands of clones, about 90% detected once. This material consisted of CD4+ T cells from peripheral blood mononuclear cells, taken in the second trimester of pregnancy. The origin of the receptors is a female donor with multiple sclerosis, enrolled in a pregnancy study.

This rearrangement joins TRBV6-8 to TRBJ1-2; 10 bases line up with TRBD1. The V gene's germline CDR1 is MNHGY and CDR2 SAAAGT. V trimming: 7 bases; J trimming: 8 bases; junction bases outside the gene matches: 13. This CDR3 is 15 amino acids long. For the CDR3, the DNA is TGTGCCAGCAACGATCTATCCGGGACAGGGGTGGGCTACACCTTC. Protein sequence: CASNDLSGTGVGYTF.

The chain employs TRBV30 and TRBJ1-4; the D is unclear. V gave up 0 bases and J gave up 6 bases, with 8 bases separating them. CDR3 length: 13 amino acids. Germline V gives CDR1 GTSNPN, CDR2 SVGIG (reference sequence). This CDR3 is CAWSVRYDEKLFF. CDR3 coding DNA: TGTGCCTGGAGTGTACGGTATGATGAAAAACTGTTTTTT.